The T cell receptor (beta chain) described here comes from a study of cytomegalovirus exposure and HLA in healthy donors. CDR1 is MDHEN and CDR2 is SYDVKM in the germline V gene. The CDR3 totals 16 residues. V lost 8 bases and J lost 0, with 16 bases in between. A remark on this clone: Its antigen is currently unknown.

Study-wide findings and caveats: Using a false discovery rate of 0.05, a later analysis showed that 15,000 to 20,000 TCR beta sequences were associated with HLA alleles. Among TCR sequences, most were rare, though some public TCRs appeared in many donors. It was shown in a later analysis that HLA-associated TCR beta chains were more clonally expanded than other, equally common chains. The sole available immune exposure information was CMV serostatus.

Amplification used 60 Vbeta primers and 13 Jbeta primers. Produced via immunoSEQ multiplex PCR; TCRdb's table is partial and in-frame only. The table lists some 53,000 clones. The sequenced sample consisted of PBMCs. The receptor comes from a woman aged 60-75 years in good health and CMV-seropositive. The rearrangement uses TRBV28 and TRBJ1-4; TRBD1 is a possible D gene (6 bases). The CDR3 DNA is TGTGCCAGCGGCCCATCAGGGGAAGCAACTAATGAAAAACTGTTTTTT. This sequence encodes CASGPSGEATNEKLFF.